These T cell receptor beta chains were read from a single sample in a study of post-analysis software for immune sequencing data. TCRdb fed the PCR reads into MiXCR, producing one record per CDR3 protein. The repertoire has roughly 180,000 distinct CDR3 sequences, 25% to 35% of them found once; the top ten carry roughly 1.6%. The sample consisted of blood. These receptor sequences come from a girl between 5 and 17 years old with multiple sclerosis. CDR3s include the opening cysteine and the closing phenylalanine or tryptophan. Fields, in order: J gene, D gene, clone size, V gene, CDR3 protein, CDR3 DNA. D genes are given only for firm matches. Clone size appears in some rows only: once, few, many, or a class for an expanded clone.

TRBJ1-2 | - | many | TRBV5-1 | CASSLGTRMENYGYTF | TGCGCCAGCAGCTTGGGGACCCGGATGGAAAACTATGGCTACACCTTC
TRBJ2-1 | TRBD2 | - | TRBV5-1 | CASSLEGGWGNEQFF | TGCGCCAGCAGCTTGGAGGGAGGGTGGGGCAATGAGCAGTTCTTC
TRBJ2-7 | TRBD1 | many | TRBV6-1 | CASITGTGYHEQYF | TGTGCCAGCATCACGGGGACAGGGTACCACGAGCAGTACTTC
TRBJ2-7 | - | - | TRBV12-3/TRBV12-4 | CASSQGRLKDEQYF | TGTGCCAGCTCCCAGGGACGGCTTAAGGACGAGCAGTACTTC
TRBJ2-1 | TRBD1 | many | TRBV5-1 | CASGRIGAGQGANEQFF | TGCGCCAGCGGTCGTATCGGGGCGGGACAGGGGGCCAATGAGCAGTTCTTC
TRBJ2-7 | - | - | TRBV2 | CASRYWESDGSYEQYF | TGTGCCAGCAGATACTGGGAATCGGACGGCTCCTACGAGCAGTACTTC
TRBJ2-5 | TRBD2 | many | TRBV6-6 | CASSSLAGAQDQYF | TGTGCCAGCAGTTCCTTAGCGGGAGCCCAAGACCAGTACTTC
TRBJ2-5 | TRBD1 | - | TRBV12-3/TRBV12-4 | CASSFSGGSETQYF | TGTGCCAGCAGTTTTTCAGGGGGCTCTGAGACCCAGTACTTC
TRBJ2-7 | TRBD2 | many | TRBV15 | CATSPGLAGGYEQYF | TGTGCCACCAGTCCGGGACTAGCGGGAGGCTACGAGCAGTACTTC
TRBJ1-1 | TRBD1 | - | TRBV18 | CASSQTGTGSTEAFF | TGTGCCAGCTCACAAACCGGGACAGGGTCGACTGAAGCTTTCTTT
TRBJ2-5 | TRBD1 | - | TRBV20-1 | CSATTGVPETQYF | TGCAGTGCGACGACAGGGGTACCGGAGACCCAGTACTTC